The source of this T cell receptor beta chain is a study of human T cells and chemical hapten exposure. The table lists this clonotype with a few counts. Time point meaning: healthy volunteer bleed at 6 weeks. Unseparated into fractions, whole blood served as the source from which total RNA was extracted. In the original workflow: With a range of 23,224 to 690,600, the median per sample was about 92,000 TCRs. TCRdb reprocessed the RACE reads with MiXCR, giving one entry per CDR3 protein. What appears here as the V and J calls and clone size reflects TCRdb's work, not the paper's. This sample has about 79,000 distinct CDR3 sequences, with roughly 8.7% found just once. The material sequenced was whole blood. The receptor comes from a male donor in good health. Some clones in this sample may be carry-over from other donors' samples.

DNA for the CDR3: TGTGCCAGCAGTTTCAAATGGGGCTTGTTCTTC. Translating it yields CASSFKWGLFF. The chain carries TRBV25-1 and TRBJ2-1, with D possibly being TRBD1 (5 bases). V was cut by 5 bases and J by 15 bases, with 14 bases left in between. The CDR3 consists of 11 residues. Germline assignment: CDR1 MGHDK and CDR2 SYGVNS. Full variable domain (outside the CDR3, taken from reference TRBV25-1 and TRBJ2-1): EADIYQTPRYLVIGTGKKITLECSQTMGHDKMYWYQQDPGMELHLIHYSYGVNSTEKGDLSSESTVSRIRTEHFPLTLESARPSHTSQYLCASSFKWGLFFGPGTRLTVL.